Below, 27 T cell receptor beta chains from the same sample are listed, as sequenced in a study of radiotherapy plus CTLA-4 blockade in lung cancer. The table came from immunoSEQ multiplex PCR; TCRdb's copy has only in-frame clones and leaves some out. The sample lists 20,000 to 25,000 clones; around 72% were seen once. The sequencing used peripheral blood, collected from a patient treated with radiotherapy plus ipilimumab. The receptor set was obtained from a human donor with non-small cell lung cancer who had stable disease on radiotherapy plus ipilimumab.

V gene TRBV2 combines with J gene TRBJ1-5; 9 positions agree with TRBD1. Germline CDR1 and CDR2: SNHLY and FYNNEI. There are 15 residues in the CDR3. Unmatched junction bases numbered 6, after V lost 3 bases and J lost 6 bases. CDR3 DNA: TGTGCCAGCAGTGATAACAGGGGGCTGACTCAGCCCCAGCATTTT. Translated, it gives CASSDNRGLTQPQHF.

The chain recombines TRBV6-6 with TRBJ2-1; TRBD2 matches 8 bases. The CDR3 totals 15 residues. J lost 9 bases, V lost 5 bases, and 12 bases had no gene match. Germline V gene data show CDR1 as MNHNY and CDR2 as SVGAGI (reference sequence). CDR3 coding DNA: TGTGCCAGCAGTCTAACACCTCTCACTAGCGGTGAGCAGTTCTTC. This codes for CASSLTPLTSGEQFF.

In this sample, this clone turned up a few times. The chain links TRBV5-1 to TRBJ2-3; TRBD2 agrees at 9 bases. Germline V gene data show CDR1 as SGHRS and CDR2 as YFSETQ. This CDR3 spans 17 amino acids. The junction had 11 bases not matched to a gene; V was cut back by 4 bases and J by 2 bases. This CDR3 is CASSPGAGGPNTDTQYF. CDR3 in DNA: TGCGCCAGCAGCCCGGGAGCGGGAGGTCCCAACACAGATACGCAGTATTTT. Combining the CDR3 with reference TRBV5-1 and TRBJ2-3 gives the whole variable domain KAGVTQTPRYLIKTRGQQVTLSCSPISGHRSVSWYQQTPGQGLQFLFEYFSETQRNKGNFPGRFSGRQFSNSRSEMNVSTLELGDSALYLCASSPGAGGPNTDTQYFGPGTRLTVL.

The gene calls are TRBV5-8 and TRBJ2-5; 8 nucleotides agree with TRBD2. The CDR3 consists of 15 residues. The junction had 5 bases not matched to a gene; V was cut back by 0 bases and J by 4 bases. Germline V CDR1 and CDR2: SGHTS, YDEGEE. The CDR3 nucleotides are TGTGCCAGCAGCTTGGCGGGACTAGGGGCAGAGACCCAGTACTTC. This codes for CASSLAGLGAETQYF.

J is TRBJ1-3 and V is TRBV2, with D tentatively TRBD1 (6 bases). Germline V gene sequence: CDR1 SNHLY, CDR2 FYNNEI. The V and J ends lost 6 bases and 4 bases respectively, with 10 bases between them. The CDR3 spans 13 residues. The DNA for the CDR3 is TGTGCCAGCAGAACTGGACAGGGAAACACCATATATTTT. It encodes CASRTGQGNTIYF.

V is TRBV6-5 and J is TRBJ2-1, with D possibly matching TRBD2 (5 bases). This CDR3 region has 13 residues. Trimming left V 5 bases short and J 4 bases short, with 9 bases between. Germline-derived CDR1 and CDR2 are MNHEY and SVGAGI. Written as DNA, the CDR3 is TGTGCCAGCAGTCGGGGAGTGTACAATGAGCAGTTCTTC. Protein: CASSRGVYNEQFF.

The CDR3 region has the DNA TGTGCCAGTAGTATCAGCGGATGGGGGGGTGAGCAGTTCTTC. Residues: CASSISGWGGEQFF. The chain employs TRBV19 and TRBJ2-1; 7 nucleotides match TRBD2. Trimming cost V 3 bases and J 9 bases; bases outside gene matches: 8. From germline, CDR1 is LNHDA and CDR2 SQIVND (reference sequence). This CDR3 region has 14 residues.

The gene calls are TRBV5-8 and TRBJ1-1; D is unresolved. This CDR3 has 11 residues. Germline-derived CDR1 and CDR2 are SGHTS and YDEGEE. V was clipped by 1 base and J by 9 bases, with 7 bases between them. The CDR3 region is CASSLQIQAFF. CDR3 bases: TGTGCCAGCAGCTTGCAGATCCAAGCTTTCTTT.

The CDR3 sequence is CASSSETSGITGELFF. CDR3 nucleotide sequence: TGTGCCAGCAGCTCTGAGACTAGCGGGATCACCGGGGAGCTGTTTTTT. The V call is TRBV5-6, the J call TRBJ2-2; TRBD2 matches at 11 bases. This CDR3 is 16 amino acids long. CDR1 SGHDT and CDR2 YYEEEE come from the germline V gene. Trimming took 3 bases from V and 4 from J; bases not matched to a gene: 5.

The chain couples TRBV5-4 to TRBJ2-1; the match to TRBD1 covers 9 bases. Losses at the gene ends were 5 bases for V and 1 base for J; bases not matched to a gene: 4. The germline CDR1 and CDR2 sequences are SGHNT and YYREEE (reference sequence). The CDR3 is 15 amino acids. In DNA form, the CDR3 reads TGTGCCAGCAGACCCGACAGGGGGTCCTACAATGAGCAGTTCTTC. Protein sequence: CASRPDRGSYNEQFF.

This clone has more than one count but fewer than ten. J is TRBJ1-2 and V is TRBV5-5; 9 bases align to TRBD1. This CDR3 is built from 14 residues. V dropped 4 bases and J dropped 4; count of bases not matched to a gene: 5. CDR1 is SGHKS and CDR2 is YYEKEE in the germline V gene (reference sequence). The CDR3 nucleotides are TGTGCCAGCAGCCTGATGACAGGGGGCTATGGCTACACCTTC. Residues: CASSLMTGGYGYTF.

This rearrangement joins TRBV4-2 to TRBJ2-1; 10 positions match TRBD2. The CDR3 spans 17 residues. From germline, CDR1 is LGHNA and CDR2 YNFKEQ. The J segment lost 1 base and the V segment lost 0 bases, leaving 3 bases of the junction unmatched. In nucleotides, the CDR3 is TGTGCCAGCAGCCAAGATGTAGCGGGAGGTTCCTACAATGAGCAGTTCTTC. Translating gives CASSQDVAGGSYNEQFF.

This chain joins TRBV18 and TRBJ1-5; 7 nucleotides align to TRBD1. V dropped 4 bases and J dropped 7; count of bases not matched to a gene: 4. The CDR3 spans 13 residues. From germline, CDR1 is KGHSH and CDR2 LQKENI. CDR3 sequence: CASSRQGDQPQHF. CDR3 in DNA: TGTGCCAGCTCACGACAGGGAGACCAGCCCCAGCATTTT.

This chain joins TRBV7-6 and TRBJ2-1; possible D gene TRBD2, 6 bases. V was shortened by 5 bases and J by 7 bases, with 12 bases between the two germline ends. The germline gives CDR1 SGHVS, CDR2 FNYEAQ. This CDR3 has 13 residues. CDR3 amino acids: CASSPRELNEQFF. CDR3 DNA sequence: TGTGCCAGCAGCCCTCGGGAGCTAAATGAGCAGTTCTTC.

The chain employs TRBV4-1 and TRBJ2-2; no definite D call. The CDR3 has 16 amino acids. The germline V and J ends were trimmed by 2 bases and 1 base, with 11 bases remaining between them. Germline CDR1 is MGHRA and CDR2 is YSYEKL. CDR3 DNA: TGCGCCAGCAGCCAAACGGCTGATGGGAACACCGGGGAGCTGTTTTTT. Encoded protein: CASSQTADGNTGELFF.

CDR3: CASSLGGHSNQPQHF. In nucleotides, the CDR3 is TGTGCCAGCAGCTTAGGCGGACATAGCAATCAGCCCCAGCATTTT. This chain connects TRBV5-8 to TRBJ1-5; tentative D call: TRBD1 (5 bases). CDR1 is SGHTS and CDR2 is YDEGEE in the germline V gene. V was cut by 2 bases and J by 0 bases, with 9 bases left in between. This CDR3 is built from 15 residues.

Only one count was recorded for this clone. The CDR3 spells CASPLPRTADFCEQYF. The DNA for the CDR3 is TGTGCCAGTCCTCTGCCCCGGACAGCCGATTTCTGCGAGCAGTACTTC. This chain uses TRBV21-1 with TRBJ2-7; TRBD1 is taken as the D call from the table, unchecked against the DNA. TRBV21-1 is marked as a pseudogene. CDR3 length: 16 residues.

The chain is built from TRBV19 and TRBJ2-3; D is perhaps TRBD1 or TRBD2 (5 bases each). The germline V and J ends were trimmed by 5 bases and 10 bases, with 13 bases remaining between them. CDR3 length: 12 amino acids. The germline V gene encodes CDR1 LNHDA and CDR2 SQIVND (reference sequence). For the CDR3, the DNA is TGTGCCAGTAGTCAGGGATTGGAGGCGCAGTATTTT. Amino acids: CASSQGLEAQYF.

The chain employs TRBV12-1 and TRBJ2-7; the table calls TRBD2, which could not be checked here. TRBV12-1 is shown as a pseudogene. There are 15 residues in the CDR3. The CDR3 region is CASSPRAGGPIEQYF. The CDR3 DNA sequence: TGTGCCAGCAGCCCTCGAGCGGGAGGGCCGATCGAGCAGTACTTC.

The rearrangement joins TRBV27 to TRBJ2-1; tentatively, D is TRBD1 or TRBD2 (6 bases each). This CDR3 is built from 14 residues. V lost 4 bases, J lost 6 bases, and 13 bases lay in between. Germline V gives CDR1 MNHEY, CDR2 SMNVEV (reference sequence). CDR3 sequence: CASSYGGRGNEQFF. The CDR3 DNA sequence: TGTGCCAGCAGTTACGGGGGCAGGGGCAATGAGCAGTTCTTC.

The chain combines TRBV6-1 with TRBJ1-5; D not certain. V was pared by 10 bases and J by 6 bases, with 19 bases between. The CDR3 runs 14 residues. The germline V gene encodes CDR1 MNHNS and CDR2 SASEGT. This CDR3 is CAINIPGGGQPQHF. In nucleotides, the CDR3 is TGTGCCATCAATATCCCGGGCGGAGGTCAGCCCCAGCATTTT.

This chain joins TRBV7-9 and TRBJ2-3; D might be TRBD1 or TRBD2, each matching 5 bases. V lost 5 bases and J lost 5, with 17 bases in between. This CDR3 comprises 15 residues. CDR1 and CDR2 from the germline V gene are SEHNR and FQNEAQ (reference sequence). The CDR3 coding sequence is TGTGCCAGCAGCCGTAGGGACCGCGGAGAAGATACGCAGTATTTT. Its translation is CASSRRDRGEDTQYF.

This clone was recorded only once. The chain links TRBV27 to TRBJ2-3; 7 nucleotides line up with TRBD2. With 6 bases clipped from V and 0 bases from J, the junction kept 6 bases outside the gene matches. This CDR3 has 15 residues. Germline-derived CDR1 and CDR2 are MNHEY and SMNVEV (reference sequence). In DNA form, the CDR3 reads TGTGCCAGCAGGAGACTAGCTCAGAGCACAGATACGCAGTATTTT. Its translation is CASRRLAQSTDTQYF.

The chain couples TRBV6-6 to TRBJ2-7; D is unclear. The CDR3 runs to 10 residues. V lost 6 bases, J lost 7 bases, and 7 bases lay in between. Germline CDR1 reads MNHNY; CDR2 reads SVGAGI (reference sequence). This chain's CDR3 is CASRREEQYF. In nucleotides, the CDR3 is TGTGCCAGCAGAAGGGAAGAGCAGTACTTC.

The chain is built from TRBV27 and TRBJ1-5, with D hard to call. Trimming removed 4 bases at V and 3 bases at J, with 13 bases between. This CDR3 spans 15 amino acids. Germline V CDR1 and CDR2: MNHEY, SMNVEV (reference sequence). The CDR3: CASSSNGRFNQPQHF. CDR3 DNA: TGTGCCAGCAGTTCGAATGGACGGTTCAATCAGCCCCAGCATTTT.

The chain is built from TRBV18 and TRBJ2-2; 9 bases align to TRBD2. CDR3 length: 15 amino acids. In germline, CDR1 is KGHSH, CDR2 LQKENI. The trim removed 0 bases at V and 13 bases at J, leaving 9 bases unmatched. The CDR3 DNA is TGTGCCAGCTCACCACCGACTAGCGGCCCCCAGGGGCTGTTTTTT. Encoded protein: CASSPPTSGPQGLFF.

The J gene is TRBJ1-1, the V gene TRBV11-3; 10 bases match TRBD1. The V and J ends lost 8 bases and 5 bases, in that order; junction bases with no gene match: 2. Germline loops: CDR1 SGHNT, CDR2 YENEEA. The CDR3 runs to 12 residues. CDR3 coding DNA: TGTGCCAGCGGGGGACAGGGGACTGAAGCTTTCTTT. Its translation is CASGGQGTEAFF.